Listed here is a single T cell receptor beta chain. Antigen specificity is unknown. This entry is derived from a study of T-cell memory formation after mild COVID-19. Across the study: Most TCR clusters belonged to a single donor. Study-level findings and limits: The second-wave clones peaking on day 37 were not confirmed as SARS-CoV-2-specific. Clones contracting across day 15 to 85 had a balanced CD4/CD8 profile; later expanding clones leaned CD4+. That cross-reactive memory joined was suggested by some responding clones appearing in pre-infection memory.

TCRdb reprocessed the 5' RACE reads via MiXCR and lists one record per CDR3 protein. The table lists roughly 110,000 distinct CDR3 sequences, roughly 12% of them singletons. The germline V gene has CDR1 KGHSH and CDR2 LQKENI. V dropped 5 bases and J dropped 1 base, with 14 bases sitting between them. CDR3 length: 15 residues. Source material: PBMCs or a T cell subset sorted from them (not recorded which). The chain couples TRBV18 to TRBJ1-1; D gene uncertain. The source is an adult woman who had mild COVID-19 (a few samples of this study predate the infection). Cell type and time point are not known. The CDR3 DNA follows: TGTGCCAGCTCAACCCGGGAGGGTTGGAACACTGAAGCTTTCTTT. Amino acid sequence: CASSTREGWNTEAFF.